This entry lists 26 T cell receptor beta chains sequenced from one sample in a study of spatial heterogeneity in lung cancer. Study-level points and caveats: Higher tumor mutation counts went along with higher counts of expanded intratumoral alpha and beta TCRs.

The antigens these receptors bind are not known. Using its own MiXCR run on the 5' RACE reads, TCRdb lists one record per CDR3 protein. The sample shows nearly 10,000 distinct CDR3 sequences, around 6% of them seen only once. This sample's time point: sample taken at primary tumor resection. Sequencing used lung tumor tissue, obtained at surgery. These receptors were taken from a male donor with early-stage non-small cell lung cancer.

This clonotype qualifies as medium-sized. The V gene is TRBV6-1, the J gene TRBJ1-5; 9 bases match TRBD1. Losses at the gene ends were 6 bases for V and 6 bases for J; bases not matched to a gene: 3. The CDR3 is 13 amino acids. CDR1 is MNHNS, CDR2 SASEGT, per germline. The CDR3 DNA follows: TGTGCCAGCAGGGGACAGGGAGCTCAGCCCCAGCATTTT. This translates into CASRGQGAQPQHF.

In this sample, this clonotype turned up many times. V gene TRBV20-1 combines with J gene TRBJ1-5; perhaps TRBD1 as D (5 bases). Deletions cut 5 bases from V and 0 bases from J, with 20 bases between. This CDR3 spans 17 amino acids. The germline gives CDR1 DFQATT, CDR2 SNEGSKA (reference sequence). CDR3 sequence (DNA): TGCAGTGCTCTTAAGGGGCTAACCTCGTCTAGCAATCAGCCCCAGCATTTT. Its translation is CSALKGLTSSSNQPQHF.

This clonotype was detected many times. The gene calls are TRBV20-1 and TRBJ2-5; 8 bases line up with TRBD2. The CDR3 spans 13 residues. Germline lookup yields CDR1 DFQATT and CDR2 SNEGSKA (reference sequence). Losses at the gene ends were 5 bases for V and 4 bases for J; bases not matched to a gene: 6. CDR3 protein: CSAQPGTRETQYF. CDR3 nucleotide sequence: TGCAGTGCTCAACCCGGGACTAGAGAGACCCAGTACTTC.

This clonotype has at least ten counts. J is TRBJ1-1 and V is TRBV6-6, with D unclear. V was shortened by 8 bases and J by 2 bases, with 18 bases between the two germline ends. The CDR3 contains 15 residues. Germline CDR1 MNHNY, CDR2 SVGAGI (reference sequence). CDR3 nucleotides: TGTGCCAGCTGTAGCCCTCAGAACAGTAACACTGAAGCTTTCTTT. It translates to CASCSPQNSNTEAFF.

The sample holds many counts of this clonotype. The rearrangement joins TRBV5-1 to TRBJ1-4, with D possibly being TRBD1 (6 bases). Germline loops: CDR1 SGHRS, CDR2 YFSETQ. The ends were cut back, 3 bases at V and 6 bases at J, with 15 bases in the middle. The CDR3 totals 15 residues. This chain's CDR3 is CASSSQQGSHEKLFF. Here the CDR3 DNA reads TGCGCCAGCAGCTCACAACAGGGATCTCATGAAAAACTGTTTTTT.

This clonotype was counted ten times or more. The chain joins TRBV7-8 to TRBJ2-1; the D is unclear. The CDR3 covers 17 residues. The germline V and J ends were trimmed by 1 base and 0 bases, with 13 bases remaining between them. Germline loops: CDR1 SGHVS, CDR2 FQNEAQ. The CDR3 loop reads CASSLGGGISSYNEQFF. The DNA of the CDR3 is TGTGCCAGCAGCTTAGGAGGTGGGATTAGCTCCTACAATGAGCAGTTCTTC.

At least ten counts were recorded for this clonotype. J is TRBJ2-5 and V is TRBV20-1, with TRBD2 identical over 10 bases. The CDR3 runs 17 residues. Per the germline V gene, CDR1 is DFQATT and CDR2 is SNEGSKA (reference sequence). V shed 3 bases, J shed 5 bases, and the junction held 15 bases outside the gene matches. DNA of the CDR3: TGCAGTGCTAGGGGGGATGAGCTAGCGGGAGTAGGGGAGACCCAGTACTTC. Translating gives CSARGDELAGVGETQYF.

This clonotype appeared many times. The V and J genes are TRBV5-1 and TRBJ2-7; 8 nucleotides align to TRBD1. This CDR3 has 15 amino acids. After removal of 4 bases from V and 0 bases from J, the junction contained 6 bases not matched to a gene. Germline values: CDR1 SGHRS, CDR2 YFSETQ. This CDR3 reads CASSRTGLSSYEQYV. CDR3 DNA sequence: TGCGCCAGCAGCCGGACAGGGCTAAGCTCCTACGAGCAGTACGTC.

This clonotype was seen many times. The chain is built from TRBV28 and TRBJ2-1; D is perhaps TRBD2 (5 bases). CDR3 size: 13 residues. The germline V gene has CDR1 MDHEN and CDR2 SYDVKM. The germline V and J ends were trimmed by 6 bases and 8 bases, with 14 bases remaining between them. The CDR3 protein is CASSWAGIDEQFF. CDR3 coding DNA: TGTGCCAGCAGCTGGGCCGGGATAGATGAGCAGTTCTTC. Using reference TRBV28 and TRBJ2-1 for the parts outside the CDR3, the full variable domain is DVKVTQSSRYLVKRTGEKVFLECVQDMDHENMFWYRQDPGLGLRLIYFSYDVKMKEKGDIPEGYSVSREKKERFSLILESASTNQTSMYLCASSWAGIDEQFFGPGTRLTVL.

This clonotype was detected many times. This chain links TRBV7-8 with TRBJ2-1; D is uncertain. V lost 4 bases and J lost 8, with 15 bases in between. Germline lookup yields CDR1 SGHVS and CDR2 FQNEAQ. The CDR3 spans 14 residues. The CDR3 sequence: CASSSPVVGYEQFF. The CDR3 nucleotides are TGTGCCAGCAGCTCCCCCGTGGTTGGCTATGAGCAGTTCTTC.

This clonotype is medium-sized. For the CDR3, the DNA is TGTGCCAGCAGGCTAGCGGGAACGTCGGCCCAGTACTTC. Translated: CASRLAGTSAQYF. The chain is built from TRBV28 and TRBJ2-5; 9 nucleotides agree with TRBD2. CDR1 and CDR2 from the germline V gene are MDHEN and SYDVKM. Unmatched junction bases numbered 8, after V lost 6 bases and J lost 9 bases. The CDR3 totals 13 residues.

This chain connects TRBV3-1 to TRBJ1-5; a possible D gene is TRBD1 (6 bases). CDR3 size: 15 residues. Trimming took 1 base from V and 3 from J, leaving 10 bases between them. Germline V gene data show CDR1 as LGHDT and CDR2 as YNNKEL (reference sequence). The CDR3 protein is CASSQAGGPNQPQHF. The CDR3 DNA sequence: TGTGCCAGCAGCCAAGCGGGGGGGCCCAATCAGCCCCAGCATTTT.

This clonotype was detected many times. The V and J genes are TRBV20-1 and TRBJ1-1; D is unresolved. The length of the CDR3 is 13 residues. CDR1 and CDR2 (germline): DFQATT, SNEGSKA (reference sequence). V was trimmed by 3 bases and J by 1 base, leaving 9 bases between them. The CDR3 DNA sequence: TGCAGTGCTAGTTACAGACGGAACACTGAAGCTTTCTTT. This codes for CSASYRRNTEAFF.

This clonotype has ten or more counts. The chain uses TRBV5-1 and TRBJ1-5; no definite D call. Trimming took 0 bases from V and 0 from J, leaving 10 bases between them. The V gene's germline CDR1 is SGHRS and CDR2 YFSETQ. The CDR3 consists of 16 residues. The chain's CDR3 is CASSLERRYSNQPQHF. For the CDR3, the DNA is TGCGCCAGCAGCTTGGAAAGACGCTATAGCAATCAGCCCCAGCATTTT.

This clonotype was seen repeatedly, ten times or more. V usage is TRBV5-1 and J usage is TRBJ1-6; D may be TRBD1 (6 bases). With 0 bases removed from V and 12 bases from J, the gap between germline ends came to 22 bases. CDR3 length: 17 residues. CDR1 and CDR2 (germline): SGHRS, YFSETQ. This chain's CDR3 is CASSLARAVQGTGPLHF. DNA for the CDR3: TGCGCCAGCAGCTTGGCCCGGGCCGTACAGGGCACTGGACCCCTCCACTTT.

This clonotype was detected many times. V is TRBV12-5 and J is TRBJ2-2, with D unclear. Trimming removed 1 base from V and 2 bases from J, with 5 bases in between. The CDR3 loop spans 14 amino acids. Germline CDR1 LGHNT, CDR2 FRNRAP. CDR3 residues: CASGLGTNTGELFF. The CDR3 bases are TGTGCTAGTGGTTTGGGGACCAACACCGGGGAGCTGTTTTTT.

There are many counts of this clonotype. The chain joins TRBV5-1 to TRBJ1-1; D not resolved. V lost 5 bases to trimming and J lost 5 bases, with 10 bases between them. Germline V gives CDR1 SGHRS, CDR2 YFSETQ. This CDR3 region has 12 residues. CDR3 nucleotides: TGCGCCAGCAGTGCGGGGAGGACTGAAGCTTTCTTT. Protein sequence: CASSAGRTEAFF.

This clonotype was detected ten times or more. The chain employs TRBV19 and TRBJ1-2; no clear D. V was clipped by 3 bases and J by 8 bases, with 16 bases between them. This CDR3 spans 14 amino acids. Germline CDR1 reads LNHDA; CDR2 reads SQIVND (reference sequence). The CDR3 sequence: CASSIEGVGSGYTF. The CDR3 DNA sequence: TGTGCCAGTAGTATCGAGGGCGTCGGGAGCGGCTACACCTTC.

This clonotype was recorded many times. The CDR3 region is CSVDRETDTQYF. CDR3 in DNA: TGCAGCGTGGACAGGGAAACAGATACGCAGTATTTT. The chain couples TRBV29-1 to TRBJ2-3, with TRBD1 matching over 8 bases. After removal of 6 bases from V and 3 bases from J, the junction contained 2 bases not matched to a gene. Germline-derived CDR1 and CDR2 are SQVTM and ANQGSEA. CDR3 length equals 12 residues.

This clonotype was seen ten or more times. The chain links TRBV27 to TRBJ1-1; D is unclear. The CDR3 has 13 amino acids. Looked up from germline, CDR1 is MNHEY and CDR2 is SMNVEV (reference sequence). Trimming stripped 3 bases from V and 4 bases from J, with 9 bases between. The CDR3 region is CASSFGSATEAFF. The CDR3 DNA reads as TGTGCCAGCAGTTTCGGTTCGGCCACTGAAGCTTTCTTT.

This clonotype has at least ten counts. The V call is TRBV6-5, the J call TRBJ1-6, with D perhaps matching TRBD1 (6 bases). The germline CDR1 and CDR2 sequences are MNHEY and SVGAGI. V was cut by 7 bases and J by 7 bases, with 14 bases left in between. CDR3 length: 14 amino acids. CDR3 DNA sequence: TGTGCCAGCACTATGACAGGAGGGAATTCACCCCTCCACTTT. Translation gives CASTMTGGNSPLHF.

By its share, this clonotype is medium-sized. This chain links TRBV6-1 with TRBJ2-4, with D unclear. CDR3 length: 17 amino acids. Deletions cut 4 bases from V and 2 bases from J, with 18 bases between. The germline gives CDR1 MNHNS, CDR2 SASEGT. The CDR3 sequence: CASSVVWGRATKNIQYF. The DNA for the CDR3 is TGTGCCAGCAGTGTGGTTTGGGGTCGGGCGACCAAAAACATTCAGTACTTC.

The sample holds many counts of this clonotype. The chain carries TRBV6-6 and TRBJ2-1; TRBD2 matches at 9 bases. The V segment lost 7 bases and the J segment 7 bases; nucleotides outside the gene matches: 14. Germline loops: CDR1 MNHNY, CDR2 SVGAGI (reference sequence). This CDR3 comprises 16 residues. CDR3 loop: CASTPGIAGDRNEQFF. In DNA, the CDR3 is TGTGCCAGCACCCCGGGCATAGCGGGAGATAGGAATGAGCAGTTCTTC.

The table lists this clonotype with many counts. The chain links TRBV5-1 to TRBJ2-1; D is uncertain. There are 15 residues in the CDR3. Trimming removed 0 bases at V and 0 bases at J, with 7 bases between. Germline V CDR1 and CDR2: SGHRS, YFSETQ. CDR3 sequence: CASSLEWSSYNEQFF. CDR3 nucleotides: TGCGCCAGCAGCTTGGAGTGGAGCTCCTACAATGAGCAGTTCTTC.

This clonotype was recorded at least ten times. The chain uses TRBV15 and TRBJ1-5; D gene ambiguous. Germline CDR1 reads LNHNV; CDR2 reads YYDKDF (reference sequence). This CDR3 contains 16 residues. V was pared by 0 bases and J by 3 bases, with 12 bases between. CDR3 sequence: CATSREGWQDNQPQHF. For the CDR3, the DNA is TGTGCCACCAGCAGAGAAGGATGGCAGGACAATCAGCCCCAGCATTTT.

This clonotype is deemed large. V and J are TRBV7-6 and TRBJ1-1; 8 bases map to TRBD1. CDR1 and CDR2 (germline): SGHVS, FNYEAQ. Unmatched junction bases numbered 0, after V lost 2 bases and J lost 1 base. The CDR3 totals 14 residues. The CDR3 sequence: CASSLQGANTEAFF. CDR3 nucleotide sequence: TGTGCCAGCAGCTTACAGGGGGCGAACACTGAAGCTTTCTTT.